This entry concerns a single T cell receptor (beta chain). Its antigen is unknown. The junction had 7 bases not matched to a gene; V was cut back by 2 bases and J by 2 bases. There are 15 residues in the CDR3. Germline lookup yields CDR1 GTSNPN and CDR2 SVGIG (reference sequence). Before treatment, baseline tumor tissue was collected for sequencing. The data are from a study of circulating tumor DNA in untreated peripheral T-cell lymphoma. Clones were read by immunoSEQ multiplex PCR, and TCRdb kept only the in-frame ones, dropping some. The sample lists about 1,400 clones; around 70% were seen once. The study's findings and limits: Tumor-specific clonotypes: identified in around four fifths of patients, 85% to 90% of baseline tissues.

The chain joins TRBV30 to TRBJ2-5; 8 bases fit TRBD2. This TCR derives from a human donor with peripheral T-cell lymphoma. What was sequenced was tumor tissue. The CDR3 DNA reads TGTGCCTGGAGTCCCGGGACTAGAATTCAAGAGACCCAGTACTTC. Residues: CAWSPGTRIQETQYF.